Listed below are T cell receptor beta chains from one sample, sequenced in a study of blood T cell repertoires in COVID-19. Only in-frame clones appear in the TCRdb table, and some are missing; sequencing was by immunoSEQ multiplex PCR. The sample contains approximately 97,000 clones, around nine tenths of which appear only once. The sample taken for sequencing was peripheral blood. The receptors come from a woman in her forties or fifties with COVID-19, enrolled during active disease. The CDR3 runs from the conserved cysteine through the conserved F or W. D genes are given only for firm matches. Clone size is given for some rows only: seen once, a few or many times, or a class if the clone is expanded.

d_gene	v_gene	j_gene	abundance	CDR3nt	CDR3aa
TRBD1	TRBV19	TRBJ2-1	once	TGTGCCAGTAGTATGACAGGGGGCCAATCCCACACCCACAATGAGCAGTTCTTC	CASSMTGGQSHTHNEQFF
TRBD1	TRBV7-9	TRBJ2-7	NA	TGTGCCAGCAGCTTAGAGGACAGGACCTACGAGCAGTACTTC	CASSLEDRTYEQYF
TRBD1	TRBV11-2	TRBJ2-3	NA	TGTGCCAGCAGCACCCGACAGGGGGCCACAGATACGCAGTATTTT	CASSTRQGATDTQYF
NA	TRBV4-1	TRBJ1-6	NA	TGCGCCAGCAGCCAAGTGGACATGGGGCTCCTGGGGTCACCCCTCCACTTT	CASSQVDMGLLGSPLHF
NA	TRBV28	TRBJ1-2	NA	TGTGCCAGCAGTTTGTACAGTGATTCTAACTATGGCTACACCTTC	CASSLYSDSNYGYTF
TRBD1	TRBV2	TRBJ2-5	NA	TGTGCCAGCAGTATAAACAGGGGTAGATGGGAGACCCAGTACTTC	CASSINRGRWETQYF
NA	TRBV28	TRBJ1-3	NA	TGTGCCACCCGGCCGGGGGGGTCTGGAAACACCATATATTTT	CATRPGGSGNTIYF
TRBD2	TRBV5-1	TRBJ2-2	few	TGCGCCAGCAGCTTCCGGGCGGGAGACACCGGGGAGCTGTTTTTT	CASSFRAGDTGELFF
TRBD2	TRBV7-2	TRBJ2-7	NA	TGTGCCAGCAGCTTAGGGAGCGGGGTTTCCGAGCAGTACTTC	CASSLGSGVSEQYF
NA	TRBV6-4	TRBJ1-2	NA	TGTGCCAGCAGTGAGACAGGATTCTATGGCTACACCTTC	CASSETGFYGYTF
NA	TRBV5-1	TRBJ1-2	NA	TGCGCCAGCAGCTTGGAGGACTGGGACTATGGCTACACCTTC	CASSLEDWDYGYTF
NA	TRBV6-5	TRBJ1-3	NA	TGTGCCAGCACGCCCATCTGGGAGGGGACGGACACCATATATTTT	CASTPIWEGTDTIYF
NA	TRBV19	TRBJ2-3	few	TGTGCCAGTCAACCCACCAGGGGAGATACGCAGTATTTT	CASQPTRGDTQYF
TRBD1	TRBV5-1	TRBJ1-2	NA	TGCGCCAGCAGCTTGGGTTCCGGACAGGGGAACTATGGCTACACCTTC	CASSLGSGQGNYGYTF
NA	TRBV5-5	TRBJ1-2	NA	TGTGCCAGCAGCTTGTGGGCAGGGTCCCTCCTTAACTATGGCTACACCTTC	CASSLWAGSLLNYGYTF
TRBD1	TRBV30	TRBJ1-2	NA	TGTGCCTGGACCGTCGGACAGGGGTATGGCTACACCTTC	CAWTVGQGYGYTF
NA	TRBV6-1	TRBJ1-5	NA	TGTGCCAGCAGTGAATTTTTAGGGGATAGTCAGCCCCAGCATTTT	CASSEFLGDSQPQHF
TRBD1	TRBV3-1/TRBV3-2	TRBJ1-2	NA	TGTGCCAGCAGCCCCGTCCCGGGACAGGGTCCCTATGGCTACACCTTC	CASSPVPGQGPYGYTF
NA	TRBV28	TRBJ1-5	NA	TGTGCCAGCAGCACCGGAGGGGTACAGCCCCAGCATTTT	CASSTGGVQPQHF
NA	TRBV11-3	TRBJ2-2	NA	TGTGCCAGCAGCGAGACAGCGAACACCGGGGAGCTGTTTTTT	CASSETANTGELFF
NA	TRBV4-3	TRBJ1-2	NA	TGCGCCAGCAGCCAAGATGACTGGGGAGGCGGCTACACCTTC	CASSQDDWGGGYTF
NA	TRBV6-5	TRBJ1-2	NA	TGTGCCAGCAGTACCGGCCAGGCCGCTAACTATGGCTACACCTTC	CASSTGQAANYGYTF
NA	TRBV28	TRBJ2-1	NA	TGTGCCAGCAGTTTCTCAACAGGATCCTACAATGAGCAGTTCTTC	CASSFSTGSYNEQFF
TRBD1	TRBV11-2	TRBJ1-1	NA	TGTGCCAGCAGCGTGGGTGGACAGGCGAAAGCTTTCTTT	CASSVGGQAKAFF
TRBD1	TRBV6-5	TRBJ1-6	NA	TGTGCCAGCAGTCTCGCGGGGACAGAGAATTCACCCCTCCACTTT	CASSLAGTENSPLHF
NA	TRBV5-1	TRBJ2-5	NA	TGCGCCAGCAGCTTGTTGTTAGGGGGAGAGACCCAGTACTTC	CASSLLLGGETQYF
TRBD1	TRBV11-3	TRBJ1-2	NA	TGTGCCAGCAGCTCACGTTCTGGGACAGTTCGAAACTATGGCTACACCTTC	CASSSRSGTVRNYGYTF
NA	TRBV2	TRBJ1-2	NA	TGTGCCAGCGCAGGGGATTTTTATGGCTACACCTTC	CASAGDFYGYTF
TRBD1	TRBV6-6	TRBJ1-1	once	TGTGCCAGCAGTTTTCGGACAGGGGGCATGGACACTGAAGCTTTCTTT	CASSFRTGGMDTEAFF